The 15 T cell receptor beta chains in this list originate from one sample, sequenced in a study of cytomegalovirus exposure and HLA in healthy donors. Vbeta (60) and Jbeta (13) primers were used in the PCR. Only in-frame clones appear in the TCRdb table, and some are missing; sequencing was by immunoSEQ multiplex PCR. The table includes 90,000 to 130,000 clones, roughly four fifths detected once. Sequencing used PBMCs. These receptors were obtained from a man aged 25 to 40 in good health and CMV-seropositive.

The chain links TRBV5-1 to TRBJ2-5; TRBD2 is a possible D gene (6 bases). Trimming removed 6 bases at V and 4 bases at J, with 22 bases between. Germline CDR1 reads SGHRS; CDR2 reads YFSETQ. The CDR3 sequence is 16 residues long. CDR3 residues: CASNPMGGGPPETQYF. DNA of the CDR3: TGCGCCAGCAACCCTATGGGGGGAGGCCCCCCAGAGACCCAGTACTTC.

The V and J genes are TRBV19 and TRBJ1-1; D may be TRBD1 (5 bases). The CDR3 totals 16 residues. The V end was cut by 6 bases, the J end by 4 bases, with 21 bases between. Germline CDR1 and CDR2: LNHDA and SQIVND (reference sequence). The DNA for the CDR3 is TGTGCCAGTAGCCCTACGGGACTTTATTTTAGCACTGAAGCTTTCTTT. Amino acids: CASSPTGLYFSTEAFF.

The rearrangement joins TRBV11-2 to TRBJ1-2, with TRBD1 matching 7 bases. Germline assignment: CDR1 SGHAT and CDR2 FQNNGV. V lost 11 bases, J lost 4 bases, and 7 bases stayed unmatched. This CDR3 contains 12 residues. CDR3 region: CAGTDRSYGYTF. Written as DNA, the CDR3 is TGTGCCGGGACAGACCGATCCTATGGCTACACCTTC. Complete variable domain (other parts from reference TRBV11-2 and TRBJ1-2): EAGVAQSPRYKIIEKRQSVAFWCNPISGHATLYWYQQILGQGPKLLIQFQNNGVVDDSQLPKDRFSAERLKGVDSTLKIQPAKLEDSAVYLCAGTDRSYGYTFGSGTRLTVV.

The chain employs TRBV6-1 and TRBJ1-1; tentatively, D is TRBD1 (5 bases). V was cut by 2 bases and J by 2 bases, with 9 bases left in between. Germline-derived CDR1 and CDR2 are MNHNS and SASEGT. This CDR3 has 14 amino acids. The CDR3 DNA reads as TGTGCCAGCAGTGAACTTACAGGCAACACTGAAGCTTTCTTT. Its translation: CASSELTGNTEAFF.

The table lists this clone with a few counts. The chain combines TRBV29-1 with TRBJ2-1, with TRBD2 matching over 7 bases. Germline-derived CDR1 and CDR2 are SQVTM and ANQGSEA. The CDR3 totals 19 residues. The ends lost 7 bases at V and 0 bases at J; junction bases unmatched: 21. The CDR3 region has the DNA TGCAGCGATATGAATCGACTAGCCCGGTTTCTTAGCTCCTACAATGAGCAGTTCTTC. Residues: CSDMNRLARFLSSYNEQFF.

The CDR3 spells CASSQGIGQGAKNIQYF. In DNA form, the CDR3 reads TGCGCCAGCAGCCAAGGGATTGGACAGGGGGCCAAAAACATTCAGTACTTC. The chain joins TRBV4-1 to TRBJ2-4; 9 bases are shared with TRBD1. The CDR3 extends over 17 amino acids. Looked up from germline, CDR1 is MGHRA and CDR2 is YSYEKL. The V gene end was trimmed by 1 base and the J gene end by 1 base; junction bases not matched to a gene: 5.

The rearrangement uses TRBV5-6 and TRBJ1-2; no clear D. The CDR3 totals 14 residues. The germline V gene has CDR1 SGHDT and CDR2 YYEEEE. V lost 4 bases and J 6 bases, leaving 16 bases between the germline ends. This CDR3 reads CASSLAILPDGYTF. CDR3 bases: TGTGCCAGCAGCCTCGCAATTCTACCGGATGGCTACACCTTC.

The CDR3 here is CASSEGGGGYEQYF. The CDR3 region has the DNA TGTGCCAGCAGTGAAGGGGGAGGGGGCTACGAGCAGTACTTC. The chain couples TRBV6-1 to TRBJ2-7; tentative D call: TRBD2 (7 bases). CDR1 and CDR2 from the germline V gene are MNHNS and SASEGT. Trimming took off 1 base at V and 3 bases at J, with 10 bases between the two ends. CDR3 length: 14 residues.

The CDR3 is CAISESQDQETQYF. The DNA for the CDR3 is TGTGCCATCAGTGAATCGCAGGACCAAGAGACCCAGTACTTC. The genes are TRBV10-3 and TRBJ2-5; D not resolved. The CDR3 totals 14 residues. The V end was cut by 3 bases, the J end by 0 bases, with 8 bases between. Germline V CDR1 and CDR2: ENHRY, SYGVKD.

The rearrangement uses TRBV30 and TRBJ1-4, with D tentatively TRBD1 (5 bases). CDR1 and CDR2 from the germline V gene are GTSNPN and SVGIG (reference sequence). Trimming removed 1 base from V and 8 bases from J, with 11 bases in between. The CDR3 consists of 13 residues. The CDR3: CAWSGTIREKLFF. CDR3 DNA: TGTGCCTGGAGTGGGACAATCCGGGAAAAACTGTTTTTT.

This sequence joins TRBV2 and TRBJ2-1; D not resolved. V lost 6 bases to trimming and J lost 6 bases, with 15 bases between them. The germline V gene encodes CDR1 SNHLY and CDR2 FYNNEI. The CDR3 is made up of 14 amino acids. The CDR3 sequence: CASSDLVTSNEQFF. CDR3 DNA: TGTGCCAGCAGCGACTTGGTCACAAGCAATGAGCAGTTCTTC. The whole variable domain, remainder taken from reference TRBV2 and TRBJ2-1, is EPEVTQTPSHQVTQMGQEVILRCVPISNHLYFYWYRQILGQKVEFLVSFYNNEISEKSEIFDDQFSVERPDGSNFTLKIRSTKLEDSAMYFCASSDLVTSNEQFFGPGTRLTVL.

This clone was counted between two and nine times. CDR3 bases: TGCGCCAGCAGCCTCCCACCCCGGGACAGCAGAAATGAGCAGTTCTTC. Translating it yields CASSLPPRDSRNEQFF. The chain employs TRBV4-1 and TRBJ2-1; 7 nucleotides match TRBD1. In germline, CDR1 is MGHRA, CDR2 YSYEKL. The CDR3 totals 16 residues. With V trimmed by 4 bases and J by 7 bases, 13 bases remained unmatched.

The chain has TRBV9 and TRBJ1-1; possible D gene TRBD1, 5 bases. Between the trimmed V and J ends, which lost 6 bases and 1 base, there was a span of 13 bases. Germline loops: CDR1 SGDLS, CDR2 YYNGEE. This CDR3 region has 14 residues. The CDR3: CASTSRGQNTEAFF. The CDR3 DNA reads TGTGCCAGCACATCTCGTGGACAGAACACTGAAGCTTTCTTT.

Only one count was recorded for this clone. This sequence joins TRBV7-2 and TRBJ1-6; D may be TRBD1 (6 bases). V lost 3 bases to trimming and J lost 8 bases, with 17 bases between them. This CDR3 spans 16 amino acids. In germline, CDR1 is SGHTA, CDR2 FQGNSA. DNA of the CDR3: TGTGCCAGCAGCTTTGCCGGGGGGCGAGGGGATTCACCCCTCCACTTT. Protein product: CASSFAGGRGDSPLHF. Based on the CDR3 plus reference TRBV7-2 and TRBJ1-6, the full variable domain is GAGVSQSPSNKVTEKGKDVELRCDPISGHTALYWYRQSLGQGLEFLIYFQGNSAPDKSGLPSDRFSAERTGGSVSTLTIQRTQQEDSAVYLCASSFAGGRGDSPLHFGNGTRLTVT.

This clone was seen just once. The chain is built from TRBV10-2 and TRBJ2-5; 11 positions agree with TRBD2. Germline V gene sequence: CDR1 WSHSY, CDR2 SAAADI. J was trimmed by 1 base and V by 6 bases; bases with no gene match: 7. The CDR3 length is 16 residues. The CDR3 sequence: CASRELAGDAQETQYF. The CDR3 DNA sequence: TGCGCCAGCAGAGAACTAGCGGGGGACGCCCAAGAGACCCAGTACTTC.